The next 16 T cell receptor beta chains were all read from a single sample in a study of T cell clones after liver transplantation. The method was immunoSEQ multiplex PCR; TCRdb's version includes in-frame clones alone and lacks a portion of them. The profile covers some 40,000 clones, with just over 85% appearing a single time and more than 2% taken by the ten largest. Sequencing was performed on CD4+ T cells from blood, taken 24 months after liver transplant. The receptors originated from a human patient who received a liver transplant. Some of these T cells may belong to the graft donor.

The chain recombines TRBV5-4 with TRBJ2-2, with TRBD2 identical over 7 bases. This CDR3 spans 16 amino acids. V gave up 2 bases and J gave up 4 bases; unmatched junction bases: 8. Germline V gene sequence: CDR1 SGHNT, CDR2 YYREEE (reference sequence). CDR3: CASSLGGGRGTGELFF. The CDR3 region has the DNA TGTGCCAGCAGCTTAGGCGGGGGACGCGGCACCGGGGAGCTGTTTTTT. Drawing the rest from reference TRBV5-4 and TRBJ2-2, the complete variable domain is ETGVTQSPTHLIKTRGQQVTLRCSSQSGHNTVSWYQQALGQGPQFIFQYYREEENGRGNFPPRFSGLQFPNYSSELNVNALELDDSALYLCASSLGGGRGTGELFFGEGSRLTVL.

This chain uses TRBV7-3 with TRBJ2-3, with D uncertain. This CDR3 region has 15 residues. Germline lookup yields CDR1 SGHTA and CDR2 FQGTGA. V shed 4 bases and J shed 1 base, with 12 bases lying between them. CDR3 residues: CASSSYGYGTDTQYF. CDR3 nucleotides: TGTGCCAGCAGCTCCTACGGGTATGGCACAGATACGCAGTATTTT. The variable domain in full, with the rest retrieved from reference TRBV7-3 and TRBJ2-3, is GAGVSQTPSNKVTEKGKYVELRCDPISGHTALYWYRQSLGQGPEFLIYFQGTGAADDSGLPNDRFFAVRPEGSVSTLKIQRTERGDSAVYLCASSSYGYGTDTQYFGPGTRLTVL.

CDR3 residues: CASSQSFGERSQPQHF. The DNA of the CDR3 is TGTGCCAGCAGCCAATCGTTCGGGGAACGAAGTCAGCCCCAGCATTTT. J is TRBJ1-5 and V is TRBV16, with D unclear. This CDR3 has 16 residues. Germline values: CDR1 KGHSY, CDR2 FQNENV. With 0 bases removed from V and 6 bases from J, the gap between germline ends came to 15 bases.

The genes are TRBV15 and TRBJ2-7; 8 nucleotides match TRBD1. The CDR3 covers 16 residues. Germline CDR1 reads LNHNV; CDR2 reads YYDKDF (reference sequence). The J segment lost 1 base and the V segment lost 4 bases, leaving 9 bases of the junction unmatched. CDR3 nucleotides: TGTGCCACCAGCACCTACGCGAGACAGGGGTCCTACGAGCAGTACTTC. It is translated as CATSTYARQGSYEQYF.

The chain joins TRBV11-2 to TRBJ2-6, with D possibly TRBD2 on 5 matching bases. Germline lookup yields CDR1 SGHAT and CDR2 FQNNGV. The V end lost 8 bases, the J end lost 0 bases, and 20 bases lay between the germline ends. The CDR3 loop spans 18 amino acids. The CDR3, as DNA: TGTGCCAGCGGGCGGGTAGGTCAGCTGCGCTCTGGGGCCAACGTCCTGACTTTC. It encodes CASGRVGQLRSGANVLTF.

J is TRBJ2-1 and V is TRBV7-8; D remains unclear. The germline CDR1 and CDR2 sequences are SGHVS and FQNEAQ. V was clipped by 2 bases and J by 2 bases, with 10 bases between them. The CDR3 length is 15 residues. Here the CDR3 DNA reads TGTGCCAGCAGCTTAAACGCTGAACCCTACAATGAGCAGTTCTTC. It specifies CASSLNAEPYNEQFF.

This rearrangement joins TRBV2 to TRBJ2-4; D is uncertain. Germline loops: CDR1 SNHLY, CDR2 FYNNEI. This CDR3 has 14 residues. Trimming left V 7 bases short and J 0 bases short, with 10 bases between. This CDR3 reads CASKPTVAKNIQYF. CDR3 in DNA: TGTGCCAGCAAACCAACAGTAGCCAAAAACATTCAGTACTTC.

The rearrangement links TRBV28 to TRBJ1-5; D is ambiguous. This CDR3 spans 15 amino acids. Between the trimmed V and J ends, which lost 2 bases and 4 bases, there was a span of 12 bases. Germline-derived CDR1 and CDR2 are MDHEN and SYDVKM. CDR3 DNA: TGTGCCAGCAGTTTAAGAGGGAGTCGTAATCAGCCCCAGCATTTT. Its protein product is CASSLRGSRNQPQHF.

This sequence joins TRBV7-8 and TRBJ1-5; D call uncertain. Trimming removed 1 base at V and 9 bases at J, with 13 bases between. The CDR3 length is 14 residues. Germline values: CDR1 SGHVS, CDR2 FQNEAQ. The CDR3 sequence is CASSLVRGMGPQHF. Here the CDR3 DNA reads TGTGCCAGCAGCTTAGTTCGGGGTATGGGGCCCCAGCATTTT.

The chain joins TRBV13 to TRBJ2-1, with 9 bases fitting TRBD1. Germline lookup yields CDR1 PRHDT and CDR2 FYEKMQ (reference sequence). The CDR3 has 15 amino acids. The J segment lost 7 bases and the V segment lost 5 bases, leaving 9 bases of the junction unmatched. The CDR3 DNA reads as TGTGCCAGCAGCCTACCCGGGACAGGGCGGAATGAGCAGTTCTTC. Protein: CASSLPGTGRNEQFF.

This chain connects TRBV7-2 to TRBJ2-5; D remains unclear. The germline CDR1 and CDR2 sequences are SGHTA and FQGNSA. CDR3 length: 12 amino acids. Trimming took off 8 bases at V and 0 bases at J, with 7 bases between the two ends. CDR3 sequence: CASAAYQETQYF. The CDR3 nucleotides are TGTGCCAGCGCGGCGTACCAAGAGACCCAGTACTTC.

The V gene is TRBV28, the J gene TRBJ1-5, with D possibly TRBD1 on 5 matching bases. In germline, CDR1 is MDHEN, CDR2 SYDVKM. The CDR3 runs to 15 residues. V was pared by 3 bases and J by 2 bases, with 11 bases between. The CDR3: CASSFTGGGNQPQHF. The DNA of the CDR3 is TGTGCCAGCAGTTTCACAGGAGGGGGCAATCAGCCCCAGCATTTT.

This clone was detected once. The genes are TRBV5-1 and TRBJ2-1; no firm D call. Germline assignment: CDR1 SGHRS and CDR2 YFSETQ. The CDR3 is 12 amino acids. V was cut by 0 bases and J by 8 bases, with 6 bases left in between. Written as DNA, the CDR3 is TGCGCCAGCAGCTTGGGACAAGATGAGCAGTTCTTC. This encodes CASSLGQDEQFF.

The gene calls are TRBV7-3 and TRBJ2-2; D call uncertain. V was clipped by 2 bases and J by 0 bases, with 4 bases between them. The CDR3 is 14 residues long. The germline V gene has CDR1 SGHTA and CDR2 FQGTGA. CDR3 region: CASSLLANTGELFF. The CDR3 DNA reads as TGTGCCAGCAGCTTATTGGCGAACACCGGGGAGCTGTTTTTT.

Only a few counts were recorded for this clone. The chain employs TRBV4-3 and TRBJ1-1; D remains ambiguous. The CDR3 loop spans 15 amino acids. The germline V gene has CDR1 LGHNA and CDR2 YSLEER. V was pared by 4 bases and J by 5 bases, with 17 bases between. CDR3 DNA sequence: TGCGCCAGCAGCCCAAGTGGTCGAGTTTGGACTGAAGCTTTCTTT. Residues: CASSPSGRVWTEAFF.

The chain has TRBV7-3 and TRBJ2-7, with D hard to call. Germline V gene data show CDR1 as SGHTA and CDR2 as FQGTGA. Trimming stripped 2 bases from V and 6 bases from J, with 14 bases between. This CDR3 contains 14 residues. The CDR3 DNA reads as TGTGCCAGCAGCTTAGATGGGGAAACAACCGAGCAGTACTTC. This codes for CASSLDGETTEQYF.